This TCR beta chain derives from a study of T cell clonotyping in hematopoietic cell transplantation. Using immunoSEQ multiplex PCR, the repertoire was profiled, and TCRdb retains in-frame clones only, with some absent. The data show 2,500 to 4,000 clones, 91% seen once. As regards this clone: Antigen specificity is unknown.

General observations from the study: After transplant, recipient diversity fell while pathologically expanded clonotypes grew through day 180.

The V and J ends lost 2 bases and 5 bases respectively, with 12 bases between them. The CDR3 has 14 amino acids. Germline CDR1 and CDR2: SEHNR and FQNEAQ (reference sequence). Sequences were derived from PBMCs, sampled at the time of graft-versus-host disease after allogeneic stem cell transplant. The chain is built from TRBV7-9 and TRBJ1-1; D is uncertain. The origin of this receptor is a male patient aged 55 to 69 who had an allogeneic stem cell transplant from a related donor, so the T cells may come from the graft donor. Some clones in this sample may be carry-over from other donors' samples. CDR3 residues: CASSLNQVLTEAFF. In nucleotides, the CDR3 is TGTGCCAGCAGCTTAAATCAGGTATTGACTGAAGCTTTCTTT. Looking up the rest from reference TRBV7-9 and TRBJ1-1 gives the full variable domain: DTGVSQNPRHKITKRGQNVTFRCDPISEHNRLYWYRQTLGQGPEFLTYFQNEAQLEKSRLLSDRFSAERPKGSFSTLEIQRTEQGDSAMYLCASSLNQVLTEAFFGQGTRLTVV.